This T cell receptor beta chain was identified during a study of shared clonotypes between healthy human individuals. All donors were Caucasian adults living in Nashville, Tennessee. The sorted-subset replicate PCRs were given roughly 200 ng DNA, which is 30,000 to 35,000 T cell genomes. Method: immunoSEQ multiplex PCR; TCRdb's copy keeps in-frame clones and lacks some. In the table there are 800,000 to 1,200,000 clones, roughly 74% of which are singletons. Comments on this clone: The junction departs from the called germline gene at one end, perhaps through a read error.

The CDR3 length is 13 residues. Germline CDR1 and CDR2: LNHNV and YYDKDF (reference sequence). The TCR originated in a man aged 18 to 30 in good health. Some clones in this sample may be carry-over from other donors' samples. Sequenced sample: memory CD4+ T cells from PBMCs. As to subset: CD45RA-negative fraction. J is TRBJ2-1 and V is TRBV15; D is unclear. CDR3 DNA: TGTGCCACCAGCAGAGATCGGCGAAGGTGGGTGATCTTC. Its translation: CATSRDRRRWVIF.